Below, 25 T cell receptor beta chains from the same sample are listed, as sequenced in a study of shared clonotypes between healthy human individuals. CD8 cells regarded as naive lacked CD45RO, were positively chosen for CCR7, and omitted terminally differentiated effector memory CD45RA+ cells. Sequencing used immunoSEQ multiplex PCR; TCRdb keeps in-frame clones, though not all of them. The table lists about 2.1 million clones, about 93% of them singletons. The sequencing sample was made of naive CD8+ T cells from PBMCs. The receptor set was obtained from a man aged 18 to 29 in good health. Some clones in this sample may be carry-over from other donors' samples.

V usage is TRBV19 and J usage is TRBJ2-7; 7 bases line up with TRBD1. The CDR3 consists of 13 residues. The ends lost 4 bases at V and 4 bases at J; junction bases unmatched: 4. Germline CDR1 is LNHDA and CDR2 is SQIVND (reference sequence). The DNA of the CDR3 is TGTGCCAGTAGTACCGGACAGGAGTACGAGCAGTACTTC. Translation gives CASSTGQEYEQYF. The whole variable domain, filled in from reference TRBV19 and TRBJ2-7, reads DGGITQSPKYLFRKEGQNVTLSCEQNLNHDAMYWYRQDPGQGLRLIYYSQIVNDFQKGDIAEGYSVSREKKESFPLTVTSAQKNPTAFYLCASSTGQEYEQYFGPGTRLTVT.

The CDR3 DNA reads TGTGCCAGCAGTTTAGTGAGGGGGAGCCCTGAAGCTTTCTTT. As protein: CASSLVRGSPEAFF. This chain uses TRBV27 with TRBJ1-1, with D perhaps matching TRBD1 (6 bases). CDR3 length: 14 amino acids. V was pared by 2 bases and J by 6 bases, with 13 bases between. Germline CDR1 reads MNHEY; CDR2 reads SMNVEV (reference sequence).

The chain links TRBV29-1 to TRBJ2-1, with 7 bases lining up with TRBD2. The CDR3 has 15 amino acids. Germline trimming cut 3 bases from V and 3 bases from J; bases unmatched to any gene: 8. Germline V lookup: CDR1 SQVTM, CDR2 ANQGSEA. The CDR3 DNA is TGCAGCGTTGAGGGGCTAGCGGTATACTACAATGAGCAGTTCTTC. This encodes CSVEGLAVYYNEQFF.

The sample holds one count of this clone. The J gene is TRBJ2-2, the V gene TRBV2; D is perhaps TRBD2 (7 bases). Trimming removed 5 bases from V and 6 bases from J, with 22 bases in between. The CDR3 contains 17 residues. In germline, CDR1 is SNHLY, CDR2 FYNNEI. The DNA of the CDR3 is TGTGCCAGCAGTTGGACGGGGGGCGAGGTGTTCCCCGGGGAGCTGTTTTTT. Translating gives CASSWTGGEVFPGELFF.

This chain's CDR3 is CASSLQGGHRQPQHF. Written as DNA, the CDR3 is TGTGCCAGCAGCCTCCAGGGGGGTCATAGACAGCCCCAGCATTTT. The V gene is TRBV5-6, the J gene TRBJ1-5, with 7 bases aligning to TRBD1. Trimming at V came to 4 bases and at J to 7 bases, leaving 11 bases not matched to a gene. This CDR3 contains 15 residues. The V gene's germline CDR1 is SGHDT and CDR2 YYEEEE.

The CDR3 sequence is CSVQGHTYEQYF. The CDR3 nucleotides are TGCAGCGTCCAGGGGCATACCTACGAGCAGTACTTC. The chain carries TRBV29-1 and TRBJ2-7; perhaps TRBD1 as D (6 bases). V lost 6 bases, J lost 2 bases, and 11 bases lay in between. The CDR3 is 12 residues long. Germline CDR1 SQVTM, CDR2 ANQGSEA.

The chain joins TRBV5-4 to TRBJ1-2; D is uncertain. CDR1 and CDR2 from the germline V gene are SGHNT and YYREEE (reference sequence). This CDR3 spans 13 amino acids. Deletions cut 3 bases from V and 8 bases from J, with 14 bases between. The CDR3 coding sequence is TGTGCCAGCAGCTCCAACCCGGTCGGGGGCTACACCTTC. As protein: CASSSNPVGGYTF.

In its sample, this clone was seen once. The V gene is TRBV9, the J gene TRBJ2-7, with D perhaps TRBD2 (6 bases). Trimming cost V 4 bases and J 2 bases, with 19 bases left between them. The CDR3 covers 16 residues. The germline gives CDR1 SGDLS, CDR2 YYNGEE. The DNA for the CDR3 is TGTGCCAGCAGCTCCGGGGGAGGCGGGATACCCTACGAGCAGTACTTC. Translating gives CASSSGGGGIPYEQYF.

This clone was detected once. The CDR3 reads CASGQTVETQYF. The CDR3 DNA sequence: TGTGCCTCGGGGCAGACCGTCGAGACCCAGTACTTC. This chain uses TRBV7-6 with TRBJ2-5, with D possibly being TRBD1 or TRBD2 (5 bases each). In germline, CDR1 is SGHVS, CDR2 FNYEAQ. There are 12 residues in the CDR3. The germline V and J ends were trimmed by 11 bases and 5 bases, with 15 bases remaining between them.

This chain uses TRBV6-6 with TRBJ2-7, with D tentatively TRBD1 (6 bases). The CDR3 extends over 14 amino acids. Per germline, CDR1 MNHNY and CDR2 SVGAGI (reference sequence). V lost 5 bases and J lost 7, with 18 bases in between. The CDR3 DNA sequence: TGTGCCAGCAGTCCCCGGGACACCTCGCGGGAGCAGTACTTC. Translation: CASSPRDTSREQYF.

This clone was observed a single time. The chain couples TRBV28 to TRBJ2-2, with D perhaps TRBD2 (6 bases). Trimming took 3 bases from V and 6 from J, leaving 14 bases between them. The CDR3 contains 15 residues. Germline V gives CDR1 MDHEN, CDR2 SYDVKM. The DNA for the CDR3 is TGTGCCAGCAGTTTCGGGTCGGGGGAACCCGGGGAGCTGTTTTTT. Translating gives CASSFGSGEPGELFF. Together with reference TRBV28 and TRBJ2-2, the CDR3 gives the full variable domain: DVKVTQSSRYLVKRTGEKVFLECVQDMDHENMFWYRQDPGLGLRLIYFSYDVKMKEKGDIPEGYSVSREKKERFSLILESASTNQTSMYLCASSFGSGEPGELFFGEGSRLTVL.

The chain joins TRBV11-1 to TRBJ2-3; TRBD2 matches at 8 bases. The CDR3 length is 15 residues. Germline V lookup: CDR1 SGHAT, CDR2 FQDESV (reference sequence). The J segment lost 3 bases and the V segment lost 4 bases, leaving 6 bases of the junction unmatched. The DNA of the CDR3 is TGTGCCAGCAGCTCCGGACTAGCTTGGACAGATACGCAGTATTTT. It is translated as CASSSGLAWTDTQYF.

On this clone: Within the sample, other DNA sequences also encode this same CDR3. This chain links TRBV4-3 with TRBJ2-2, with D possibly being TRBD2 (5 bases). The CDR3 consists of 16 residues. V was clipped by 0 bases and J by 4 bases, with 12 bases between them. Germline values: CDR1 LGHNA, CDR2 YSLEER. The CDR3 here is CASSQDSGRSTGELFF. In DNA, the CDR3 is TGCGCCAGCAGCCAAGACAGCGGTCGTAGCACCGGGGAGCTGTTTTTT.

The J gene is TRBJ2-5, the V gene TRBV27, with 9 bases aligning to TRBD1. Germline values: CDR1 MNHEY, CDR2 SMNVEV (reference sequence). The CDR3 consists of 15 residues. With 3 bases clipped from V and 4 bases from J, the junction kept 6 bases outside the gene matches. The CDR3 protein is CASSFQGQGRETQYF. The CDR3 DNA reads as TGTGCCAGCAGTTTCCAGGGACAGGGACGAGAGACCCAGTACTTC.

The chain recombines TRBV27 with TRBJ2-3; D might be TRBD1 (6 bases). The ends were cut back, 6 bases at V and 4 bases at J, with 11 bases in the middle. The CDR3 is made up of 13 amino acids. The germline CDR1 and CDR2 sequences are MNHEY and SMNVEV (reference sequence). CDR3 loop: CASRTGRPDTQYF. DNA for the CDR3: TGTGCCAGCAGAACAGGGAGACCAGATACGCAGTATTTT.

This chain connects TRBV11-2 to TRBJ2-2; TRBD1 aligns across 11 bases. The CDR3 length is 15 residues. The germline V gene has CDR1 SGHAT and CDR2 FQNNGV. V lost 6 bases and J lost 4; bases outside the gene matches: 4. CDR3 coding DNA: TGTGCCAGCAGAGGACAGGGGGCGTCCACCGGGGAGCTGTTTTTT. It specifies CASRGQGASTGELFF.

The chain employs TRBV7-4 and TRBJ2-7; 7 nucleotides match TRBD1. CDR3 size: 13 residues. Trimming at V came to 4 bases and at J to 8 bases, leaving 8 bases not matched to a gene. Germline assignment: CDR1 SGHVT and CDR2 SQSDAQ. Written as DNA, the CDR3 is TGTGCCAGCAGCTCGGAACGGACAGGACAGCAGTACTTC. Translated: CASSSERTGQQYF.

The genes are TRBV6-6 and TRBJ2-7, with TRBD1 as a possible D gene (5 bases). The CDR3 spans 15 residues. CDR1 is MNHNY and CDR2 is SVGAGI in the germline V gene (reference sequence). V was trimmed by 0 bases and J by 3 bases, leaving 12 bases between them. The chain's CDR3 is CASSYSARQNYEQYF. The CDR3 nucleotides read TGTGCCAGCAGTTACTCGGCCCGACAGAACTACGAGCAGTACTTC.

CDR3 in amino acids: CASSMGAPNTEAFF. The CDR3 DNA reads as TGTGCCAGTAGTATGGGAGCGCCTAACACTGAAGCTTTCTTT. This chain connects TRBV19 to TRBJ1-1; D call uncertain. Germline V lookup: CDR1 LNHDA, CDR2 SQIVND (reference sequence). CDR3 length: 14 residues. V was trimmed by 3 bases and J by 2 bases, leaving 10 bases between them.

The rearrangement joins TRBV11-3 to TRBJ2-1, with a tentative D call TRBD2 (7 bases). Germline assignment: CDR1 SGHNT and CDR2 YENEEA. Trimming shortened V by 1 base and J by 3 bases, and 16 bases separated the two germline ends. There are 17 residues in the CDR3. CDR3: CASSLVGGRAFYNEQFF. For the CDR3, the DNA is TGTGCCAGCAGCTTAGTAGGGGGGAGGGCGTTCTACAATGAGCAGTTCTTC.

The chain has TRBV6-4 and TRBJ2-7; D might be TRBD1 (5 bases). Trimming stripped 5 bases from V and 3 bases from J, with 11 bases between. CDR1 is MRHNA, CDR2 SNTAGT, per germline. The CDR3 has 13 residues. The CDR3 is CASSIRVLYEQYF. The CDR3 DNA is TGTGCCAGCAGTATCAGGGTTCTCTACGAGCAGTACTTC.

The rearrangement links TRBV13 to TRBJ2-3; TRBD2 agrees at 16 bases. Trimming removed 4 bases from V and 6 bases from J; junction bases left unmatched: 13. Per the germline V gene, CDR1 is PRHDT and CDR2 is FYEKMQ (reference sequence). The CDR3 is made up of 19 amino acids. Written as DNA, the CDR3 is TGTGCCAGCAGCTCGGGACTAGCGGGAGGGCCGTTCAGTTCGGATACGCAGTATTTT. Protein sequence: CASSSGLAGGPFSSDTQYF.

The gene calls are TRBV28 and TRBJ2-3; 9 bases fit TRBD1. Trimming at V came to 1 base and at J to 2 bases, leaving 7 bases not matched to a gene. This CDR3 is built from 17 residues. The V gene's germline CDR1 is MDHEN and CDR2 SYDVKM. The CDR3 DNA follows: TGTGCCAGCAGTTTATACCCGGGACAGGGTCCCACAGATACGCAGTATTTT. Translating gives CASSLYPGQGPTDTQYF.

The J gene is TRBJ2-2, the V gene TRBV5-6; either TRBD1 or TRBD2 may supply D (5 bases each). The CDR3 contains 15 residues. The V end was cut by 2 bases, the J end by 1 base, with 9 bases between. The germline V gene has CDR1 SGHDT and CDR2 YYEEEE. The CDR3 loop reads CASSFGTENTGELFF. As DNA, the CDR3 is TGTGCCAGCAGCTTCGGGACGGAGAACACCGGGGAGCTGTTTTTT.

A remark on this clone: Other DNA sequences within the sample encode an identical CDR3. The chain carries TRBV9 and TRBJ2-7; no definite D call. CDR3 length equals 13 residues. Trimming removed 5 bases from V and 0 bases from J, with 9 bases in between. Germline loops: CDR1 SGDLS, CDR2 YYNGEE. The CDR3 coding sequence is TGTGCCAGCAGTGACCGGAGCTCCTACGAGCAGTACTTC. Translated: CASSDRSSYEQYF.